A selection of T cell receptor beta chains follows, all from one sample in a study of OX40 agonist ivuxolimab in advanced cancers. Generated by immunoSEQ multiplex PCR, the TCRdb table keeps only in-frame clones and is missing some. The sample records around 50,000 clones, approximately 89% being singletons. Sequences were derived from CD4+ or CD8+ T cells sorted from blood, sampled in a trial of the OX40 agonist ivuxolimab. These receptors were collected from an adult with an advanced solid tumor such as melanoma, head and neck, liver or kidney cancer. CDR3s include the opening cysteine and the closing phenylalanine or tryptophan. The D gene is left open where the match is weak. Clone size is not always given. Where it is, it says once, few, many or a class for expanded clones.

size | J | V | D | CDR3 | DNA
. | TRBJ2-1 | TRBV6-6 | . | CASSARDGYNEQFF | TGTGCCAGCAGTGCCCGGGACGGGTACAATGAGCAGTTCTTC
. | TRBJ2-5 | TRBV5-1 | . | CASSQGRLQETQYF | TGCGCCAGCAGCCAAGGGAGGTTACAAGAGACCCAGTACTTC
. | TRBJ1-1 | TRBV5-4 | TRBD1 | CASSATGGSLGTEAFF | TGTGCCAGCAGCGCGACAGGGGGAAGTCTGGGCACTGAAGCTTTCTTT
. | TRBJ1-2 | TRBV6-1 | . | CASSGAGYGYTF | TGTGCCAGCAGCGGGGCCGGCTATGGCTACACCTTC
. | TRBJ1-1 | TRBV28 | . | CASSLLQVNTEAFF | TGTGCCAGCAGTTTATTGCAGGTGAACACTGAAGCTTTCTTT
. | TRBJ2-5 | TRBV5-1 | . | CASNPGGTNQETQYF | TGCGCCAGCAACCCCGGGGGGACAAACCAAGAGACCCAGTACTTC
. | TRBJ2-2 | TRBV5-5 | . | CASSARRGANTGELFF | TGTGCCAGCAGCGCCCGGAGGGGCGCGAACACCGGGGAGCTGTTTTTT
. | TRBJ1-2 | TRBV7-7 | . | CASSLVSPPEGYTF | TGTGCTAGCAGCTTAGTAAGTCCCCCGGAGGGCTACACCTTC
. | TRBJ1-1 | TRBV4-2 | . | CASSFPPGRSNTEAFF | TGTGCCAGCAGCTTCCCTCCGGGACGGAGTAACACTGAAGCTTTCTTT
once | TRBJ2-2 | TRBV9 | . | CASRAGTGFTGELFF | TGTGCCAGCAGAGCCGGGACTGGGTTCACCGGGGAGCTGTTTTTT
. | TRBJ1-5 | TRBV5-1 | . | CASSLNERSNSNQPQHF | TGCGCCAGCAGCTTGAACGAGAGAAGCAATAGCAATCAGCCCCAGCATTTT
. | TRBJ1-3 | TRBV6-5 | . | CASGRQSSSGNTIYF | TGTGCCAGCGGGAGGCAATCGAGCTCTGGAAACACCATATATTTT
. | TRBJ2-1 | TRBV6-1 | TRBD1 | CASSLGTDEQFF | TGTGCCAGCAGTCTGGGGACAGATGAGCAGTTCTTC
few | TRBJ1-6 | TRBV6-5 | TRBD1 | CASSLTGFGDSPLHF | TGTGCCAGCAGTTTGACAGGGTTCGGGGATTCACCCCTCCACTTT
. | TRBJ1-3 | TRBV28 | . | CASRGLPGGLGNTIYF | TGTGCCAGCAGGGGACTTCCCGGGGGGTTAGGAAACACCATATATTTT
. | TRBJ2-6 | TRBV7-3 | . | CASSLRPLFSGANVLTF | TGTGCCAGCAGCCTTAGGCCCCTTTTTTCTGGGGCCAACGTCCTGACTTTC
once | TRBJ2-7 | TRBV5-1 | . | CASSVDSYEQYF | TGCGCCAGCAGCGTAGACAGCTACGAGCAGTACTTC
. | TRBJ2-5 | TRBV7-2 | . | CASSLGAGFDAAQYF | TGTGCCAGCAGCTTAGGGGCAGGGTTTGACGCGGCCCAGTACTTC
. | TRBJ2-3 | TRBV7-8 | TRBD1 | CASSWPRDRGSTDTQYF | TGTGCCAGCAGCTGGCCGAGGGACAGAGGGTCCACAGATACGCAGTATTTT
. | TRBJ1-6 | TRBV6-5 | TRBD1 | CASSQDRDVSPLHF | TGTGCCAGCAGCCAGGACAGGGACGTCTCACCCCTCCACTTT
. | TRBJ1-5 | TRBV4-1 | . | CASSGDGYQPQHF | TGCGCCAGCAGCGGTGATGGGTATCAGCCCCAGCATTTT
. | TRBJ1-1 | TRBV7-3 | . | CASSPQGPLETEAFF | TGTGCCAGCAGCCCACAGGGTCCATTGGAAACTGAAGCTTTCTTT
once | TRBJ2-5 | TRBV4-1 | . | CASSQLPGHPQETQYF | TGCGCCAGCAGCCAACTACCGGGACACCCTCAAGAGACCCAGTACTTC
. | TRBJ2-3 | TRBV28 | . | CASSSLRDGFSSSTDTQYF | TGTGCCAGCAGTTCCCTACGGGACGGCTTCTCTTCTAGCACAGATACGCAGTATTTT
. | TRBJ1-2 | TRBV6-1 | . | CASSEPPHRDYGYTF | TGTGCCAGCAGTGAACCCCCCCACAGGGACTATGGCTACACCTTC
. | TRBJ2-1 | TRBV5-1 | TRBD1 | CASSRTGGSYEQFF | TGCGCCAGCAGCCGGACAGGGGGTAGCTATGAGCAGTTCTTC
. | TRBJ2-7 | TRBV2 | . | CASSELPGGEFEQYF | TGTGCCAGCAGTGAACTCCCCGGGGGCGAGTTCGAGCAGTACTTC
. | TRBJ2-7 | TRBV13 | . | CASSLALASYEQYF | TGTGCCAGCAGCTTAGCACTAGCTTCCTACGAGCAGTACTTC
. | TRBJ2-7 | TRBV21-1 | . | CASSNLVFGGEAYEQYF | TGTGCCAGCAGCAATCTAGTCTTTGGGGGCGAAGCCTACGAGCAGTACTTC
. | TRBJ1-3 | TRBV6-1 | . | CASSDRGDIPGNTIYF | TGTGCCAGCAGTGATAGGGGTGACATCCCTGGAAACACCATATATTTT
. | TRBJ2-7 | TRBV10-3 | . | CAISPWGPGREQYF | TGTGCCATCAGCCCGTGGGGTCCGGGGAGAGAGCAGTACTTC
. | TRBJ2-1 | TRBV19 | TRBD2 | CASSIVPGTSGSEQFF | TGTGCCAGTAGTATAGTCCCCGGGACTAGCGGGAGTGAGCAGTTCTTC
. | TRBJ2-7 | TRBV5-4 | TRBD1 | CASSSKLTGGLDEQYF | TGTGCCAGCAGCTCCAAACTGACAGGGGGCTTAGACGAGCAGTACTTC
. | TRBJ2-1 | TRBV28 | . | CASSYWGSDEQFF | TGTGCCAGCAGTTATTGGGGGTCAGATGAGCAGTTCTTC
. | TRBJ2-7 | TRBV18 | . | CASSLPHSSYEQYF | TGTGCCAGCTCACTTCCCCACAGCTCCTACGAGCAGTACTTC
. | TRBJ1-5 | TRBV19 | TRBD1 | CASSRDRGSPNQPQHF | TGTGCCAGTAGTCGAGACAGGGGGTCGCCCAATCAGCCCCAGCATTTT
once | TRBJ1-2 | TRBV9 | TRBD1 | CASSVRTGSDYGYTF | TGTGCCAGCAGCGTACGGACAGGGAGTGACTATGGCTACACCTTC
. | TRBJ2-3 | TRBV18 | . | CASSLLGSSVSTDTQYF | TGTGCCAGCTCACTCCTTGGGTCTAGCGTTAGCACAGATACGCAGTATTTT
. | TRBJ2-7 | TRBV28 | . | CASSLVQGYEQYF | TGTGCCAGCAGTTTAGTCCAGGGCTACGAGCAGTACTTC
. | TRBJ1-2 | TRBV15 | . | CATSVRGGNYGYTF | TGTGCCACCAGCGTTAGAGGGGGAAACTATGGCTACACCTTC
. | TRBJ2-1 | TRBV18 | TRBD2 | CASSLGDYEYNEQFF | TGTGCCAGCTCACTAGGGGACTACGAATACAATGAGCAGTTCTTC
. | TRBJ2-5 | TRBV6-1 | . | CASSGRLGGGWETQYF | TGTGCCAGCAGTGGCCGACTAGGAGGCGGTTGGGAGACCCAGTACTTC
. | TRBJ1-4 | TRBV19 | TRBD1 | CASSIVRRTGDEKLFF | TGTGCCAGTAGTATAGTCCGACGGACAGGGGATGAAAAACTGTTTTTT
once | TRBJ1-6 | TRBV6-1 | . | CASSVRVTGNSPLHF | TGTGCCAGCAGTGTACGGGTTACCGGGAATTCACCCCTCCACTTT
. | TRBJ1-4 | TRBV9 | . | CASSVSTGGAFNEKLFF | TGTGCCAGCAGTGTTTCTACGGGGGGCGCGTTTAATGAAAAACTGTTTTTT
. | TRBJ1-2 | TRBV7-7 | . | CASSCRALPTGNHGYTF | TGTGCTAGCAGCTGTCGGGCCCTCCCCACGGGGAACCATGGCTACACCTTC
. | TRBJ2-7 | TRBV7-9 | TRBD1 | CASSLAPGTAYEQYF | TGTGCCAGCAGCTTAGCTCCCGGGACAGCCTACGAGCAGTACTTC
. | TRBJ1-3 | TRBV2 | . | CASRPLRAGTGNTIYF | TGTGCCAGCAGGCCCCTCCGCGCAGGGACTGGAAACACCATATATTTT
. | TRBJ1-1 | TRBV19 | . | CASSLSMGIYTEAFF | TGTGCCAGTAGTCTATCGATGGGCATTTACACTGAAGCTTTCTTT
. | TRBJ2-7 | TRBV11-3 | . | CASSLVSRNYEQYF | TGTGCCAGCAGCTTAGTGTCCAGGAATTACGAGCAGTACTTC